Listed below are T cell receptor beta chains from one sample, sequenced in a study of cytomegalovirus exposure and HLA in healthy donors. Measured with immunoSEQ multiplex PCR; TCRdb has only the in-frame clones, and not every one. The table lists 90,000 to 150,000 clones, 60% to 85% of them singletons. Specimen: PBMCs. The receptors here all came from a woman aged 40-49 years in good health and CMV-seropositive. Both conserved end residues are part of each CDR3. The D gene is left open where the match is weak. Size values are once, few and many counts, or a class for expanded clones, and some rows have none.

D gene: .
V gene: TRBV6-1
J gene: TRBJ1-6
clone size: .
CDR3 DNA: TGTGCCAGCAGTGGGGGAGGATTAGGTAATTCACCCCTCCACTTT
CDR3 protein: CASSGGGLGNSPLHF

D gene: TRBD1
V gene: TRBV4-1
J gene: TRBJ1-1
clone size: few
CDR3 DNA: TGCGCCAGCAGCCAAGAAAGGGGGCTTGGAACTGAAGCTTTCTTT
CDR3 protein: CASSQERGLGTEAFF

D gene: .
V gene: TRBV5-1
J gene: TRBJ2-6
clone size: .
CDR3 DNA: TGCGCCAGCGCTCTAGGGGCCAACGTCCTGACTTTC
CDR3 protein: CASALGANVLTF

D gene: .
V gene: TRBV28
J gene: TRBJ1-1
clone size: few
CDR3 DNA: TGTGCCAGCAGTTTATCACGGGGGAACACTGAAGCTTTCTTT
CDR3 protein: CASSLSRGNTEAFF

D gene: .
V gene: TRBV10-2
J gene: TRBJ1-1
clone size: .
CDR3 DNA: TGCGCCAGCAGTGATGGGTTAGAGGGGAGGGTAATTCGTCTCTTT
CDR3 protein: CASSDGLEGRVIRLF

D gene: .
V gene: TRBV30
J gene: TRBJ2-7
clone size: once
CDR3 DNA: TGTGCCTGGAGTGTGTCATCCTACGAGCAGTACTTC
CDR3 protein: CAWSVSSYEQYF

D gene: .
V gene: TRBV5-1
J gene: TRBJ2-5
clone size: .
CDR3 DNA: TGCGCCAGCAGCTTGGAGGCCTTTAGGGGGCAAGAGACCCAGTACTTC
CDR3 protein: CASSLEAFRGQETQYF

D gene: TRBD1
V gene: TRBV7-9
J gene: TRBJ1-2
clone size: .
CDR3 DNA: TGTGCCAGCAGCCGTACGACAGGGGATGGCTACACCTTC
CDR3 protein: CASSRTTGDGYTF

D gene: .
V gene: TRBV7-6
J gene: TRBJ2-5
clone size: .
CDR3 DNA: TGTGCCAGCAGCTTAAATACTCCGCGGAATCTAATGAGGGAGACCCAGTACTTC
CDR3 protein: CASSLNTPRNLMRETQYF

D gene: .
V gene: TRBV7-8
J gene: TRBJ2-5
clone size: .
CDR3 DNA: TGTGCCAGCAGCTCCCCTCAGCGACCCCGCCAAGAGACCCAGTACTTC
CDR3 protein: CASSSPQRPRQETQYF

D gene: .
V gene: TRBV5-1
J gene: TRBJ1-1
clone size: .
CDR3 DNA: TGCGCCAGCAGCTTGGCCAAAGGGGAATCAGAAGCTTTCTTT
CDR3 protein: CASSLAKGESEAFF

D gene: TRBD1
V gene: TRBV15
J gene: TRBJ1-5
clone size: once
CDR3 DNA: TGTGCCACCAGCGGACAGGGCACCAATCAGCCCCAGCATTTT
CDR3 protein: CATSGQGTNQPQHF

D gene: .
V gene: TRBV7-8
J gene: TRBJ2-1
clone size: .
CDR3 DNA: TGTGCCAGCAGCTTAGTCCCTCCAGGGTACAATGAGCAGTTCTTC
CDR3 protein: CASSLVPPGYNEQFF

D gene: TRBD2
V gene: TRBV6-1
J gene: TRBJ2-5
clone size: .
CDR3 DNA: TGTGCCAGCACCTCGGGGGGGCCAGTGGAGACCCAGTACTTC
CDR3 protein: CASTSGGPVETQYF

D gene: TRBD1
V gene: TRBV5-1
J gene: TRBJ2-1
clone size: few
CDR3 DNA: TGCGCCAGCAGCACCAACACAGGGGGTCGCTCCTACAATGAGCAGTTCTTC
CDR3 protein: CASSTNTGGRSYNEQFF

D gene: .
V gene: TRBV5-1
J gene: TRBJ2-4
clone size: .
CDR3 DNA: TGCGCCAGCACCATCGGGGGGACACACTGGGGGAAAAACATTCAGTACTTC
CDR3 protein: CASTIGGTHWGKNIQYF

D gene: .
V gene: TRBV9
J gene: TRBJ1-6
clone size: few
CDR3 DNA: TGTGCCAGCAGCGTAGTCGAGGGAAGCTCACCCCTCCACTTT
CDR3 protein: CASSVVEGSSPLHF

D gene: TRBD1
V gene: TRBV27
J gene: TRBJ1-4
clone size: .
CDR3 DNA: TGTGCCAGCAGTTCGCAGGGGGGAACTAATGAAAAACTGTTTTTT
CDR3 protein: CASSSQGGTNEKLFF

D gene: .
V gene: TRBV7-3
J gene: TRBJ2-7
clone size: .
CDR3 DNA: TGTGCCAGCAGCTTAATGCGCGAGCAGTACTTC
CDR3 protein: CASSLMREQYF

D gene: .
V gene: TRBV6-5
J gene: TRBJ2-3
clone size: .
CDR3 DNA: TGTGCCAGCGGTAGAGGCACAGATACGCAGTATTTT
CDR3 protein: CASGRGTDTQYF

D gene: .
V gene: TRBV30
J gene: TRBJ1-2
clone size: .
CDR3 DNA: TGTGCCTGGAGTGTACGGGTCGGCTACACCTTC
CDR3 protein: CAWSVRVGYTF

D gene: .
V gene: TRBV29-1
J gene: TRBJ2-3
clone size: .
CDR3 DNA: TGCAGCGCCCTCACAGATACGCAGTATTTT
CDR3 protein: CSALTDTQYF

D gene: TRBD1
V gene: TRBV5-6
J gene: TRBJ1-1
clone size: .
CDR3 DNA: TGTGCCAGCAGCTACAGGGGACCGGTCGCTGAAGCTTTCTTT
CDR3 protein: CASSYRGPVAEAFF

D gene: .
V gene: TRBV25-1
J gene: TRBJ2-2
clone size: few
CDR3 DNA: TGTGCCAGCAGAGCTTCCGGGACAAACACCGGGGAGCTGTTTTTT
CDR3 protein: CASRASGTNTGELFF

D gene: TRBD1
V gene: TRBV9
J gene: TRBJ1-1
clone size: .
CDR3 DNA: TGTGCCAGCAGCGTAGCGGGACAGCACACTGAAGCTTTCTTT
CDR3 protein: CASSVAGQHTEAFF

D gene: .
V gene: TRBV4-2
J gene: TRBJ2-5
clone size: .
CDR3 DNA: TGTGCCAGCAGCCAGGACAGCCAGGAGACCCAGTACTTC
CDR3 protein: CASSQDSQETQYF

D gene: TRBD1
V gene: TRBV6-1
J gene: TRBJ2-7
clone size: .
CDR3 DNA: TGTGCCAGCACAAACACCGGGACAGGGGCCTACGAGCAGTACTTC
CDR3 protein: CASTNTGTGAYEQYF

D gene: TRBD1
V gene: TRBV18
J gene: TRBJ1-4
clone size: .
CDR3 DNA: TGTGCCAGCTCACCGCGGACAGGGAGGGATGAAAAACTGTTTTTT
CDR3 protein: CASSPRTGRDEKLFF

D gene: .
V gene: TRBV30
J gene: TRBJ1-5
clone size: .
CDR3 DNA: TGTGCCTGGAGTGTTCGGGGGCAGCCCCAGCATTTT
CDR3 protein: CAWSVRGQPQHF

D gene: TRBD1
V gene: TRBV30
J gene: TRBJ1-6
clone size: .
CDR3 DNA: TGTGCCTGGAGTGTGGGGCAGGGGGCTTTCCGCAATTCACCCCTCCACTTT
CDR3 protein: CAWSVGQGAFRNSPLHF

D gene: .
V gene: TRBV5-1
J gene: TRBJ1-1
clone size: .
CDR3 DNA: TGCGCCAGCAGCCGGCAGGCCGGGGACACTGAAGCTTTCTTT
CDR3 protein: CASSRQAGDTEAFF

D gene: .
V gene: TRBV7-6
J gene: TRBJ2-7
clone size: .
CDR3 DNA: TGTGCCAGCAGCAATGGACAACTAAACTCCTACGAGCAGTACTTC
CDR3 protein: CASSNGQLNSYEQYF

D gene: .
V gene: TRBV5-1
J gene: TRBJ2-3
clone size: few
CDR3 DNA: TGCGCCAGCACCATCGACAGATCCACAGATACGCAGTATTTT
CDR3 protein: CASTIDRSTDTQYF

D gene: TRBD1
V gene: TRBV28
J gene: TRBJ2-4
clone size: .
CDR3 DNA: TGTGCCACCCACAGGGGGGCATCCCAGGGCATTCAGTACTTC
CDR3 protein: CATHRGASQGIQYF

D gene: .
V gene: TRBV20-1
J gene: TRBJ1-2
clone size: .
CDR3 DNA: TGCAGTGCTAGAGCAGGGTCCGTAACCTTC
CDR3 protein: CSARAGSVTF

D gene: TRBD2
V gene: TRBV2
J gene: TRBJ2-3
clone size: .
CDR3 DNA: TGTGCCAGCCTGCGGGGGGGGACAGATACGCAGTATTTT
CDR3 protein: CASLRGGTDTQYF

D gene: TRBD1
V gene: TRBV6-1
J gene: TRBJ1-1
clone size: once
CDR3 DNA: TGTGCCAGCGAGACAGGGGGCTTGGGGACTGAAGCTTTCTTT
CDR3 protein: CASETGGLGTEAFF

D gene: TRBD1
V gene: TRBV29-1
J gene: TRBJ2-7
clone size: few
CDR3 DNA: TGCAGCGCTAGTCTTCCGGGACAGGGGGTAGAAGAGCAGTACTTC
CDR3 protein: CSASLPGQGVEEQYF

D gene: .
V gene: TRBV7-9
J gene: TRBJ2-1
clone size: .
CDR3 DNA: TGTGCCAGCAGCTTTTCAGGACGGGGTGAGCAGTTCTTC
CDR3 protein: CASSFSGRGEQFF

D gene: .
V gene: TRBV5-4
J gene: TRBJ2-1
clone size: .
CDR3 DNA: TGTGCCAGCAGCTTGGTCGGGACATTGAACAATGAGCAGTTCTTC
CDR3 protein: CASSLVGTLNNEQFF

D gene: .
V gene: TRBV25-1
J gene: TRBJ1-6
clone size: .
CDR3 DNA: TGTGCCAGCACTTCACAGGGCCGGGGATCACCCCTCCACTTT
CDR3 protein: CASTSQGRGSPLHF

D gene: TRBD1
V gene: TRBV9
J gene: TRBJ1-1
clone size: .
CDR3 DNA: TGTGCCAGCAGCGGGGACAGGGGGTTAAGGGACACTGAAGCTTTCTTT
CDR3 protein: CASSGDRGLRDTEAFF

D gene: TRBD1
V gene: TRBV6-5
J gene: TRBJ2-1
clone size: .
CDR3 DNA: TGTGCCAGCAGTTTTGACAGGGTTAATCCTTTGGAGGTCTTC
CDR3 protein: CASSFDRVNPLEVF

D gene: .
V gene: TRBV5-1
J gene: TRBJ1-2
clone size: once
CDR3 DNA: TGCGCCAGCAGCTTGTTACAGGGAGATGATGGCTACACCTTC
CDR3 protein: CASSLLQGDDGYTF

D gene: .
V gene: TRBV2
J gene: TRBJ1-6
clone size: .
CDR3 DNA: TGTGCCAGCAGTGAAGAACAGGGTGGTTCACCCCTCCACTTT
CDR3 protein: CASSEEQGGSPLHF

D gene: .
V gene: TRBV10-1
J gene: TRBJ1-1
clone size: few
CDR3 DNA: TGCGCCAGCAGAGACAGCTATAACACTGAAGCTTTCTTT
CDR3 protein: CASRDSYNTEAFF

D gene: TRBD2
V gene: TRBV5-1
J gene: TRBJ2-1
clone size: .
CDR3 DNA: TGCGCCAGCAGCTTTACTAGCGGGGGAGGAGATGAGCAGTTCTTC
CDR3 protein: CASSFTSGGGDEQFF

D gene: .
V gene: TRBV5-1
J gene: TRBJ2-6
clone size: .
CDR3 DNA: TGCGCCAGCAAAGGGGTGACTGGGGCCAACGTCCTGACTTTC
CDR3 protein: CASKGVTGANVLTF

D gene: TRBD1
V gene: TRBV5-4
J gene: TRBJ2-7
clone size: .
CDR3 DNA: TGTGCCAGCAGCTCCGACCCGGGACAGATTTACGAGCAGTACTTC
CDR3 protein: CASSSDPGQIYEQYF

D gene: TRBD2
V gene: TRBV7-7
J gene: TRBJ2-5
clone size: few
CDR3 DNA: TGTGCCAGCAGCCTTACTAGCGGGGGGGCGGAGACCCAGTACTTC
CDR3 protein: CASSLTSGGAETQYF

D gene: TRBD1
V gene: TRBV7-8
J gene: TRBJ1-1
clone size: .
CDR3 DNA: TGTGCCAGCAGCCTCGACAGGGAATTTACTTGGGACACTGAAGCTTTCTTT
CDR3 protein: CASSLDREFTWDTEAFF

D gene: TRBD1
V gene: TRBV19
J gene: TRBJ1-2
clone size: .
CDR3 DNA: TGTGCCAGTGCTTGGGGGGACAGGACCTATGGCTACACCTTC
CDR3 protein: CASAWGDRTYGYTF

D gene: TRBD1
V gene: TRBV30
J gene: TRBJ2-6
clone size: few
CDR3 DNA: TGTGCCTGGAGTCAGGGGGTAGCTGGGGCCAACGTCCTGACTTTC
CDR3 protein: CAWSQGVAGANVLTF